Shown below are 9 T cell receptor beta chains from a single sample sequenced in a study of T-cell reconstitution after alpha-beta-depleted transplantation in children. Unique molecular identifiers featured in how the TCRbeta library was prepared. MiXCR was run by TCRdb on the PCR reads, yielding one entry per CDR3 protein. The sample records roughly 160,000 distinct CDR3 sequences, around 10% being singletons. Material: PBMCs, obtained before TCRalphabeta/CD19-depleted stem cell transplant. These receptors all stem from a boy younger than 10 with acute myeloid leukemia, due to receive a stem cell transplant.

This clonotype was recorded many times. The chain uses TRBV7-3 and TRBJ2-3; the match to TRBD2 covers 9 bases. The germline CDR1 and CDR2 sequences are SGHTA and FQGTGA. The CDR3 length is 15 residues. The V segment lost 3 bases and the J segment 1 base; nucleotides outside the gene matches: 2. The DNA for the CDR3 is TGTGCCAGCAGCTTCCAGCGGGGGGGCACAGATACGCAGTATTTT. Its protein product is CASSFQRGGTDTQYF.

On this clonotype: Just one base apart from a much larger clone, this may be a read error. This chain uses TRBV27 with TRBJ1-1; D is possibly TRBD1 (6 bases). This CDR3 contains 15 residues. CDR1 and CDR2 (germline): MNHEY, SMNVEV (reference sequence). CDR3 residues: CASSLSPQGNTKAFF. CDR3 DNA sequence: TGTGCCAGCAGTTTATCGCCACAGGGCAACACTAAAGCTTTCTTT.

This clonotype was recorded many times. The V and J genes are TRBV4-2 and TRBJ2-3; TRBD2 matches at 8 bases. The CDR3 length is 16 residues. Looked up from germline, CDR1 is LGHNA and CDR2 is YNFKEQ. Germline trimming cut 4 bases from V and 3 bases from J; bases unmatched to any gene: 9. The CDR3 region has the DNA TGTGCCAGCAGCCCCTCGGGGGGGGGCGCAACAGATACGCAGTATTTT. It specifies CASSPSGGGATDTQYF.

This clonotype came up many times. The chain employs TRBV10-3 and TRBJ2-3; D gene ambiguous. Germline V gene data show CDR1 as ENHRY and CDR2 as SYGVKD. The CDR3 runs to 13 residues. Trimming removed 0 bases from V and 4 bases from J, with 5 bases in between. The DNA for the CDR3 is TGTGCCATCAGTGAGTCGGTAGCAGATACGCAGTATTTT. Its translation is CAISESVADTQYF.

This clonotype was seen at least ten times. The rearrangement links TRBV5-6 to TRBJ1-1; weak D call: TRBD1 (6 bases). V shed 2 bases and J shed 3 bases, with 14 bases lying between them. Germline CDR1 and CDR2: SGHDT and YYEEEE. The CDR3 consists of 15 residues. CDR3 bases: TGTGCCAGCAGCTTTAATCAGGGGTGGGACACTGAAGCTTTCTTT. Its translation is CASSFNQGWDTEAFF.

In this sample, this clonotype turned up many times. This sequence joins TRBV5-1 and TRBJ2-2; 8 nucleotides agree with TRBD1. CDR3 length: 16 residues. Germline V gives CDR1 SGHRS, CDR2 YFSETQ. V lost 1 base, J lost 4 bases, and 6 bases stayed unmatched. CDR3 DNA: TGCGCCAGCAGCTTGAAGCCAGGGGGCGTCACCGGGGAGCTGTTTTTT. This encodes CASSLKPGGVTGELFF.

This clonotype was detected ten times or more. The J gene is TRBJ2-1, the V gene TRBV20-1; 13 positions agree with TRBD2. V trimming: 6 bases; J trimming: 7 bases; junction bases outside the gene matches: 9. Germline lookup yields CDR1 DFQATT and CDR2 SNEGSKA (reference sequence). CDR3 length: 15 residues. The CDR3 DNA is TGCAGTGCCGCCACGACTAGCGGGGGGTGGAATGAGCAGTTCTTC. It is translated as CSAATTSGGWNEQFF.

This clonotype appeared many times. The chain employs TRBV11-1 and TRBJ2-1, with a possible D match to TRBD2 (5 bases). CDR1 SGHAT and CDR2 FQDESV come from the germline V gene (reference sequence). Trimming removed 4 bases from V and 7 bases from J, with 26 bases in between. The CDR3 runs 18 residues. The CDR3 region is CASSSDLLRRRSGNEQFF. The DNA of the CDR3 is TGTGCCAGCAGCTCGGACTTACTTCGACGAAGAAGTGGGAATGAGCAGTTCTTC.

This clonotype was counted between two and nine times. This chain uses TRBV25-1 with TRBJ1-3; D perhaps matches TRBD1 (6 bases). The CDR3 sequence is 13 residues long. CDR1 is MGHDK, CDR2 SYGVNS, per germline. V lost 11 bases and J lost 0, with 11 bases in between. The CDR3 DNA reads TGTGCCTGCGGGGGCCACTCTGGAAACACCATATATTTT. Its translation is CACGGHSGNTIYF. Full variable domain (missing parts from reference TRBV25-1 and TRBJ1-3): EADIYQTPRYLVIGTGKKITLECSQTMGHDKMYWYQQDPGMELHLIHYSYGVNSTEKGDLSSESTVSRIRTEHFPLTLESARPSHTSQYLCACGGHSGNTIYFGEGSWLTVV.